This TCR beta chain was sequenced in a study of blood T cell repertoires in COVID-19. About the research overall: The United States, Italy and Spain were the sources of the acute and convalescent COVID-19 samples. The analysed material was cDNA or gDNA that came from T cells, B-cell-depleted T cells, or PBMCs.

Authors' analysis steps: Nucleated cell counts were estimated from reference gene primer amplification. Measured with immunoSEQ multiplex PCR; TCRdb has only the in-frame clones, and not every one. That table furnishes V, J and clone size, whereas the DNA furnished D and trimming. The data hold 200,000 to 300,000 clones, with around 90% observed a single time. This receptor was obtained from a woman aged 35 to 49 who had recovered from COVID-19. The sample comprised peripheral blood.

The CDR3: CASSFGVWASYEQYF. The CDR3 bases are TGTGCCAGCAGTTTCGGGGTCTGGGCCTCCTACGAGCAGTACTTC. This rearrangement joins TRBV27 to TRBJ2-7, with D perhaps matching TRBD2 (5 bases). The ends were cut back, 3 bases at V and 0 bases at J, with 12 bases in the middle. The CDR3 sequence is 15 residues long. Per germline, CDR1 MNHEY and CDR2 SMNVEV (reference sequence).